A selection of T cell receptor beta chains follows, all from one sample in a study of blood T cells in healthy people across ages. TCRdb analysed the 5' RACE reads with MiXCR anew, one entry per CDR3 protein. The table includes over 1.5 million distinct CDR3 sequences, 40% to 55% detected once. The sequenced sample consisted of blood. These receptors were obtained from a woman between 40 and 50 years old in good health. Both conserved end residues are part of each CDR3. D genes are given only for firm matches.

TRBV28 | - | CASTLAGGKGNEKLFF
TRBV9 | TRBD1 | CASSVDQGARETQYF
TRBV5-1 | TRBD1 | CASSRDSDYETQYF
TRBV7-2 | - | CASSLRLGRTNNSPLHF
TRBV20-1 | - | CSARDVVQGISNQPQHF
TRBV20-1 | - | CSASVSGGYYEQYF
TRBV5-1 | - | CASSFRDNSYNEQFF
TRBV4-2 | TRBD1 | CASSQGQQIYGYTF
TRBV4-3 | - | CASSRTDRVSEAFF
TRBV4-1 | - | CASSQGVDRATEAFF
TRBV6-1 | TRBD2 | CASSALLAGSRADTQYF
TRBV7-9 | - | CASSLAGYTGELFF
TRBV3-1 | - | CASSQVAGEGGYTF
TRBV7-2 | TRBD1 | CASSFSSGTGNIQYF
TRBV7-9 | - | CASSLEDFVLGYTF
TRBV25-1 | - | CASSEFRAYGYTF